One sample yielded the 22 T cell receptor beta chains listed below, sequenced in a study of blood T cell repertoires in COVID-19. TCRdb's copy holds only in-frame clones and misses some; the assay was immunoSEQ multiplex PCR. In the table there are some 220,000 clones, 85% of which are singletons. Source material: peripheral blood. These receptors all stem from a woman aged 60-75 years with active or convalescent COVID-19.

This clone occurred a few times. The rearrangement uses TRBV6-1 and TRBJ1-1; 7 bases map to TRBD1. V shed 2 bases and J 1 base; nucleotides not matched to a gene: 4. The CDR3 extends over 15 amino acids. Germline assignment: CDR1 MNHNS and CDR2 SASEGT. This chain's CDR3 is CASSERRQGNTEAFF. The CDR3, as DNA: TGTGCCAGCAGTGAACGGAGACAGGGGAACACTGAAGCTTTCTTT.

This chain links TRBV5-4 with TRBJ2-1; 7 nucleotides align to TRBD1. The V gene's germline CDR1 is SGHNT and CDR2 YYREEE (reference sequence). The CDR3 is 15 residues long. J gave up 3 bases and V 0 bases, and 3 bases lay outside the gene matches. CDR3 nucleotide sequence: TGTGCCAGCAGCTTGGATGGACAGGACTACAATGAGCAGTTCTTC. Encoded protein: CASSLDGQDYNEQFF.

The chain combines TRBV19 with TRBJ2-1, with 9 nucleotides matching TRBD2. The CDR3 is 17 residues long. CDR1 is LNHDA, CDR2 SQIVND, per germline (reference sequence). J lost 6 bases, V lost 3 bases, and 12 bases had no gene match. The CDR3: CASSIRSGGHLSNEQFF. As DNA, the CDR3 is TGTGCCAGTAGTATCCGTAGCGGGGGCCACCTAAGCAATGAGCAGTTCTTC.

This CDR3 is CASTYQVDTQYF. In nucleotides, the CDR3 is TGTGCCAGCACTTACCAGGTCGATACGCAGTATTTT. J is TRBJ2-3 and V is TRBV7-2, with D uncertain. Germline V gene data show CDR1 as SGHTA and CDR2 as FQGNSA. Trimming took off 7 bases at V and 6 bases at J, with 11 bases between the two ends. CDR3 length equals 12 residues.

This chain links TRBV2 with TRBJ2-7; TRBD1 is a possible D gene (6 bases). The germline CDR1 and CDR2 sequences are SNHLY and FYNNEI. CDR3 length: 14 amino acids. V was shortened by 3 bases and J by 7 bases, with 16 bases between the two germline ends. The DNA for the CDR3 is TGTGCCAGCAGTGATTGGCAGGGGTCAGAAGAGCAGTACTTC. Translated: CASSDWQGSEEQYF.

This clone was counted once. The genes are TRBV7-8 and TRBJ2-3, with D unresolved. V dropped 6 bases and J dropped 0 bases, with 16 bases sitting between them. Germline-derived CDR1 and CDR2 are SGHVS and FQNEAQ. This CDR3 contains 16 residues. CDR3 DNA: TGTGCCAGCAGACTCCATCCAGACATGAGCACAGATACGCAGTATTTT. Encoded protein: CASRLHPDMSTDTQYF.

V gene TRBV5-1 combines with J gene TRBJ1-3; 7 nucleotides line up with TRBD1. This CDR3 is built from 15 residues. The V gene end was trimmed by 4 bases and the J gene end by 4 bases; junction bases not matched to a gene: 8. Germline CDR1 reads SGHRS; CDR2 reads YFSETQ. The CDR3 spells CASSLRQGTGNTIYF. CDR3 nucleotides: TGCGCCAGCAGCCTGAGACAGGGAACGGGAAACACCATATATTTT.

J is TRBJ2-1 and V is TRBV18; 10 bases align to TRBD2. Germline V gives CDR1 KGHSH, CDR2 LQKENI. The CDR3 covers 18 residues. Germline trimming cut 2 bases from V and 7 bases from J; bases unmatched to any gene: 14. CDR3 amino acids: CASSPTTSGEDLKNEQFF. In DNA, the CDR3 is TGTGCCAGCTCACCAACTACTAGCGGGGAGGACCTTAAAAATGAGCAGTTCTTC. Variable domain in full (rest from reference TRBV18 and TRBJ2-1): NAGVMQNPRHLVRRRGQEARLRCSPMKGHSHVYWYRQLPEEGLKFMVYLQKENIIDESGMPKERFSAEFPKEGPSILRIQQVVRGDSAAYFCASSPTTSGEDLKNEQFFGPGTRLTVL.

The genes are TRBV11-2 and TRBJ2-3, with TRBD2 identical over 12 bases. V lost 2 bases, J lost 3 bases, and 3 bases stayed unmatched. CDR3 length: 16 amino acids. Germline loops: CDR1 SGHAT, CDR2 FQNNGV. The CDR3: CASSLKTSGGTDTQYF. For the CDR3, the DNA is TGTGCCAGCAGCTTAAAAACTAGCGGGGGGACAGATACGCAGTATTTT.

V and J are TRBV6-4 and TRBJ2-1; TRBD2 matches at 12 bases. This CDR3 spans 14 amino acids. Germline V gene sequence: CDR1 MRHNA, CDR2 SNTAGT. V lost 6 bases, J lost 7 bases, and 4 bases stayed unmatched. CDR3: CASRPTSGGNEQFF. As DNA, the CDR3 is TGTGCCAGCAGACCCACTAGCGGGGGGAATGAGCAGTTCTTC.

This clone was observed a handful of times. The chain combines TRBV13 with TRBJ2-2; maybe TRBD1 (6 bases). The CDR3 length is 16 residues. The ends were cut back, 6 bases at V and 2 bases at J, with 16 bases in the middle. In germline, CDR1 is PRHDT, CDR2 FYEKMQ (reference sequence). The CDR3 nucleotides read TGTGCCAGCAGACCATTGGGACACCTAAACACCGGGGAGCTGTTTTTT. Its translation: CASRPLGHLNTGELFF.

The rearrangement uses TRBV19 and TRBJ1-1; 10 bases map to TRBD1. The J segment lost 0 bases and the V segment lost 4 bases, leaving 8 bases of the junction unmatched. The CDR3 loop spans 17 amino acids. Per germline, CDR1 LNHDA and CDR2 SQIVND (reference sequence). CDR3 sequence: CASSTPGGQGVNTEAFF. In nucleotides, the CDR3 is TGTGCCAGTAGTACCCCGGGCGGACAGGGGGTGAACACTGAAGCTTTCTTT.

The chain combines TRBV9 with TRBJ2-1, with a possible D match to TRBD2 (6 bases). Germline-derived CDR1 and CDR2 are SGDLS and YYNGEE. The V end was cut by 4 bases, the J end by 7 bases, with 15 bases between. The CDR3 extends over 14 amino acids. This CDR3 is CASSSGTPGNEQFF. The CDR3 DNA is TGTGCCAGCAGCTCCGGGACTCCGGGGAATGAGCAGTTCTTC.

This chain connects TRBV18 to TRBJ1-4; 9 bases are a match to TRBD1. This CDR3 is built from 15 residues. Per germline, CDR1 KGHSH and CDR2 LQKENI. V gave up 0 bases and J gave up 8 bases; unmatched junction bases: 4. The CDR3 DNA follows: TGTGCCAGCTCACCACCGCAGACAGGGGGGGAAAAACTGTTTTTT. It yields the protein CASSPPQTGGEKLFF.

As regards this clone: The same CDR3 also results from other DNA sequences found in this sample. The rearrangement joins TRBV6-1 to TRBJ1-2, with a weak D call TRBD1 (5 bases). Trimming took 3 bases from V and 4 from J, leaving 9 bases between them. The CDR3 totals 13 residues. Germline CDR1 MNHNS, CDR2 SASEGT. Here the CDR3 reads CASSEQGTYGYTF. CDR3 DNA sequence: TGTGCCAGCAGTGAGCAGGGTACCTATGGCTACACCTTC.

The rearrangement uses TRBV11-3 and TRBJ2-3, with 7 positions matching TRBD2. Trimming at V came to 4 bases and at J to 6 bases, leaving 13 bases not matched to a gene. CDR1 and CDR2 (germline): SGHNT, YENEEA. CDR3 length equals 16 residues. The CDR3 loop is CASSSLMGSGHDTQYF. CDR3 nucleotide sequence: TGTGCCAGCAGCTCCCTTATGGGTAGCGGGCACGATACGCAGTATTTT.

The rearrangement joins TRBV2 to TRBJ2-7, with 8 bases aligning to TRBD1. The CDR3 runs 18 residues. Germline loops: CDR1 SNHLY, CDR2 FYNNEI. Trimming at V came to 6 bases and at J to 3 bases, leaving 19 bases not matched to a gene. The chain's CDR3 is CASSGRHQGAPSLYEQYV. In nucleotides, the CDR3 is TGTGCCAGCAGCGGCCGTCATCAGGGGGCCCCCTCTCTCTACGAGCAGTACGTC.

The V gene is TRBV5-5, the J gene TRBJ1-4, with TRBD1 identical over 10 bases. V lost 3 bases, J lost 4 bases, and 6 bases stayed unmatched. The CDR3 length is 16 residues. Germline CDR1 is SGHKS and CDR2 is YYEKEE (reference sequence). The CDR3 loop is CASSSPGQGNNEKLFF. The CDR3 DNA reads as TGTGCCAGCAGCTCGCCGGGACAGGGGAATAATGAAAAACTGTTTTTT.

The V and J genes are TRBV5-6 and TRBJ2-7; TRBD1 matches at 10 bases. With V trimmed by 2 bases and J by 1 base, 6 bases remained unmatched. Germline values: CDR1 SGHDT, CDR2 YYEEEE. This CDR3 has 16 residues. DNA for the CDR3: TGTGCCAGCAGCTTCGGGACAGGGGATTTTTCCTACGAGCAGTACTTC. It encodes CASSFGTGDFSYEQYF.

In this sample, this clone turned up once. The chain links TRBV27 to TRBJ2-2; the match to TRBD2 covers 12 bases. The CDR3 covers 16 residues. V lost 5 bases to trimming and J lost 7 bases; unmatched junction nucleotides: 8. Germline assignment: CDR1 MNHEY and CDR2 SMNVEV (reference sequence). This chain's CDR3 is CASSPALAGGGGELFF. The CDR3 DNA is TGTGCCAGCAGTCCCGCCCTAGCGGGAGGGGGCGGGGAGCTGTTTTTT.

This chain uses TRBV2 with TRBJ2-7, with 7 bases identical to TRBD2. Losses at the gene ends were 3 bases for V and 1 base for J; bases not matched to a gene: 6. The CDR3 is made up of 15 amino acids. Germline CDR1 SNHLY, CDR2 FYNNEI. The CDR3 bases are TGTGCCAGCAGTGACGTTGGCGGGGGATCCTACGAGCAGTACTTC. Its protein product is CASSDVGGGSYEQYF.

This clone showed up just once. CDR3 sequence reads: CASRGGREASYEQYV. CDR3 in DNA: TGTGCCAGCAGAGGCGGACGGGAGGCCTCCTACGAGCAGTACGTC. This chain links TRBV28 with TRBJ2-7; TRBD2 matches at 7 bases. Trimming took 6 bases from V and 0 from J; bases not matched to a gene: 8. Germline CDR1 reads MDHEN; CDR2 reads SYDVKM. There are 15 residues in the CDR3.